The rows below give T cell receptor beta chains drawn from one sample of a study of CD8 T cells in Susac syndrome. TCRdb called the immunoSEQ multiplex PCR reads again in MiXCR, with one record for every CDR3 protein. The data show about 400,000 distinct CDR3 sequences, about 85% seen once. Sequenced: CD8+ T cells from PBMCs. The receptors were gathered from a human donor with multiple sclerosis. CDR3s include the opening cysteine and the closing phenylalanine or tryptophan. D genes are given only for firm matches. Some rows mark clone size as missing; the rest say once, few, many or name a class of expanded clone.

d_call j_call v_call clone_size cdr3_nt cdr3_aa
TRBD1 TRBJ2-7 TRBV10-3 . TGTGCCATCAGTGAGTCAGTCAGCGGGACAGGGGTGTACGAGCAGTACTTC CAISESVSGTGVYEQYF
TRBD1 TRBJ2-2 TRBV2 once TGTGCCAGCGAGAGGGGACAGTACACCGGGGAGCTGTTTTTT CASERGQYTGELFF
TRBD1 TRBJ2-3 TRBV20-1 . TGCAGTGCTAAGGACAGGGTAGGCACAGATACGCAGTATTTT CSAKDRVGTDTQYF
. TRBJ2-2 TRBV7-8 . TGTGCCAGCAGCGGAGTAGGGGAAGGGCCCCAGGCCGGGGAGCTGTTTTTT CASSGVGEGPQAGELFF
TRBD2 TRBJ2-1 TRBV19 . TGTGCCAGTAGTATAGGTTGGACTAGCGGGAATGAGCAGTTCTTC CASSIGWTSGNEQFF
. TRBJ1-6 TRBV4-1 once TGCGCCAGCAGCCAAGTTGGGGGAAATTCACCCCTCCACTTT CASSQVGGNSPLHF
TRBD2 TRBJ2-1 TRBV5-1 . TGCGCCAGCAGCCCCAGTGAAGGACTAGCCTTGTATGAGCAGTTCTTC CASSPSEGLALYEQFF
. TRBJ2-1 TRBV5-8 . TGTGCCAGCAGCTCCCCGGGGCAGTATTACAATGAGCAGTTCTTC CASSSPGQYYNEQFF
TRBD1 TRBJ2-7 TRBV5-5 . TGTGCCAGCAGCTCGACAGGGCCAACCTCCTACGAGCAGTACTTC CASSSTGPTSYEQYF
TRBD2 TRBJ2-1 TRBV7-9 . TGTGCCAGCAGCGGCTCGAACAGACTAGCGGAATGGTCCTACAATGAGCAGTTCTTC CASSGSNRLAEWSYNEQFF
TRBD1 TRBJ2-2 TRBV4-1 . TGCGCCAGCAGCCAAAACGACAGGGGGGGCACCGGGGAGCTGTTTTTT CASSQNDRGGTGELFF
TRBD2 TRBJ2-7 TRBV15 . TGTGCCACCAGCAGAGAGGCTAGCGGGATCAACGAGCAGTACTTC CATSREASGINEQYF
. TRBJ2-1 TRBV20-1 once TGCAGTGCTCGCGGGACAGTCTACAATGAGCAGTTCTTC CSARGTVYNEQFF
. TRBJ1-4 TRBV27 . TGTGCCAGCAGGAAGGCAACTAATGAAAAACTGTTTTTT CASRKATNEKLFF
. TRBJ2-1 TRBV4-1 . TGCGCCAGCAGCCTTAGCGCGGGTGAGCAGTTCTTC CASSLSAGEQFF
. TRBJ1-3 TRBV12-3/TRBV12-4 . TGTGCCAGCACCCGGGCGGTAGGAAACACCATATATTTT CASTRAVGNTIYF
. TRBJ2-4 TRBV12-5 . TGTGCTAGTGGTTTGGTAGGCCGGGAAACCAAAAACATTCAGTACTTC CASGLVGRETKNIQYF
. TRBJ2-5 TRBV4-1 once TGCGCCAGCAGCCAAGAGGAGGCTCCATACGGGACCCAGTACTTC CASSQEEAPYGTQYF
. TRBJ2-2 TRBV6-5 . TGTGCCAGCAGTTGGGAGAGGGAGAACACCGGGGAGCTGTTTTTT CASSWERENTGELFF
. TRBJ2-7 TRBV5-1 . TGCGCCAGCAGCTTGGCCCCTGGCTCTTGGGAGCAGTACTTC CASSLAPGSWEQYF
. TRBJ2-2 TRBV30 . TGTGCCTGGAGTCGGGCCTTAGACACCGGGGAGCTGTTTTTT CAWSRALDTGELFF
. TRBJ2-2 TRBV19 . TGTGCCAGTAGTTGGGCAGCGAACACCGGGGAGCTGTTTTTT CASSWAANTGELFF
. TRBJ2-7 TRBV27 once TGTGCCAGCAGTTTTTCGGGTCTTCTAGGGTACGAGCAGTACTTC CASSFSGLLGYEQYF
. TRBJ2-1 TRBV27 . TGTGCCAGCAGTATTACGACAGAGAGTAATGAGCAGTTCTTC CASSITTESNEQFF
. TRBJ1-5 TRBV18 . TGTGCCAGCTCGTCAGGATTTTTGGGAAGCAATCAGCCCCAGCATTTT CASSSGFLGSNQPQHF
. TRBJ2-7 TRBV29-1 . TGCAGCGTTGAGAGACCACGACTGGCGGCCTACTCCTACGAGCAGTACTTC CSVERPRLAAYSYEQYF
. TRBJ2-7 TRBV4-1 . TGCGCCAGCAGCCAACAGACAGGCTCCTACGAGCAGTACTTC CASSQQTGSYEQYF
. TRBJ1-1 TRBV27 . TGTGCCAGCAGTTTATCGAACTGGGGTGAAGCTTTCTTT CASSLSNWGEAFF
. TRBJ2-7 TRBV5-1 once TGCGCCAGCAGGTCGGGACGTGGCTACGAGCAGTACTTC CASRSGRGYEQYF
. TRBJ2-7 TRBV30 . TGTGCCTGGAGTGTTACCCCCCCTCGAGGGGTTAGGGACGAGCAGTACTTC CAWSVTPPRGVRDEQYF
. TRBJ1-2 TRBV4-1 . TGCGCCAGCAGCCAACTATCCCGGAACTCGAGACTCGGGGGCTATGGCTACACCTTC CASSQLSRNSRLGGYGYTF
TRBD2 TRBJ2-1 TRBV7-2 . TGTGCCAGCGAACAGCGGGAGGGCCGCAATGAGCAGTTCTTC CASEQREGRNEQFF
TRBD1 TRBJ1-1 TRBV30 . TGTGCCTGGAGGGCGGGACAGGGTGCCACTGAAGCTTTCTTT CAWRAGQGATEAFF
TRBD1 TRBJ2-2 TRBV4-1 . TGCGCCAGCAGCCAAGACAGGGGGTCGAACACCGGGGAGCTGTTTTTT CASSQDRGSNTGELFF
. TRBJ2-1 TRBV4-1 once TGCGCCAGCAGCCAAGGGCAGGGGAGAGGGGAGCAGTTCTTC CASSQGQGRGEQFF
TRBD1 TRBJ2-2 TRBV6-5 . TGTGCCAGCACCGGGGACAGGGGGCCCGGGGAGCTGTTTTTT CASTGDRGPGELFF
. TRBJ2-5 TRBV25-1 once TGTGCCACCCAATCGTGGGACGAGACCCAGTACTTC CATQSWDETQYF
. TRBJ2-5 TRBV7-6 few TGTGCCAGCAGCTTAATTGGGCAGGGGAAGCCCCAGTACTTC CASSLIGQGKPQYF